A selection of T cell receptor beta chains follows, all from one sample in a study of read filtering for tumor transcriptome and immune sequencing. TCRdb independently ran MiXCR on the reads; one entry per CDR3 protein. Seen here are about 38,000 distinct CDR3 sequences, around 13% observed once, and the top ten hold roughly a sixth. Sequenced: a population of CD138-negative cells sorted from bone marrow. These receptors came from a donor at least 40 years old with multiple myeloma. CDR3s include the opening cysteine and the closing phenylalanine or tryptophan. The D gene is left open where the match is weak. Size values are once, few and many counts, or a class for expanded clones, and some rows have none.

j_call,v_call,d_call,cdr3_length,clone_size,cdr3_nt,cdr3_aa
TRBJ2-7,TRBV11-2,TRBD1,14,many,TGTGCCAGCAGCCAGGGACAGGGGGCTAGAGAGCAGTACTTC,CASSQGQGAREQYF
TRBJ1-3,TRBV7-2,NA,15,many,TGTGCCAGCAGCTCGGGACTCAACTCTGGAAACACCATATATTTT,CASSSGLNSGNTIYF
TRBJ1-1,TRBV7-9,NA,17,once,TGTGCCAGCAGGTACAGCGCCGGAGGGTTGCGGTGGACTGAAGCTTTCTTT,CASRYSAGGLRWTEAFF
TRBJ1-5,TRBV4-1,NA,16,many,TGCGCCAGCAGCCAACCCGGGCGGGGTAGCAATCAGCCCCAGCATTTT,CASSQPGRGSNQPQHF
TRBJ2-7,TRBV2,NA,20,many,TGTGCCAGCAGCCTTGACATACCGGACGGAGGGATATACAAGGGATACGAGCAGTACTTC,CASSLDIPDGGIYKGYEQYF
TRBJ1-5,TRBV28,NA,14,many,TGTGCCAGCAGACGCAGTAGCCTCAATCAGCCCCAGCATTTT,CASRRSSLNQPQHF
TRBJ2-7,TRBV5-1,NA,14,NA,TGCGCCAGCAGCATACAGGGAGCCGCCTACGAGCAGTACTTC,CASSIQGAAYEQYF
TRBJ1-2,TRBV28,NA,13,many,TGTGCCAGCAGTTCCGAGACTAACTATGGCTACACCTTC,CASSSETNYGYTF
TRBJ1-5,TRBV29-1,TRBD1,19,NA,TGCAGCACAGGGGAAAGAACCAGACAGGGGGCGCTTGGAAGTCAGCCCCAGCATTTT,CSTGERTRQGALGSQPQHF
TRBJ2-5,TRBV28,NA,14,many,TGTGCCAGCAGTTTATTGGCAGGGCTGGAGACCCAGTACTTC,CASSLLAGLETQYF
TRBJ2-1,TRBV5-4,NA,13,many,TGTGCCAGCAGGGGGCCCCGTCACAATGAGCAGTTCTTC,CASRGPRHNEQFF
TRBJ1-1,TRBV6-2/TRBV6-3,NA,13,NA,TGTGCCAGCAGGAGCAGGGATAGCACTGAAGCTTTCTTT,CASRSRDSTEAFF
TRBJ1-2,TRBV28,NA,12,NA,TGTGCCAGCAGTTTGTGGGACTATCGCTACACCTTC,CASSLWDYRYTF
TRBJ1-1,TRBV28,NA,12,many,TGTGCCAGCAGTCCCCGGAAGCTTGAAGCTTTCTTT,CASSPRKLEAFF
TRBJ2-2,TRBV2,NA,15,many,TGTGCCAGCAGTGAAAGAGGGCCGAACACCGGGGAGCTGTTTTTT,CASSERGPNTGELFF
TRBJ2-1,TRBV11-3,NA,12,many,TGTGCCAGTCCGGCCTCTGGGGGTTGTTTCTTCTTC,CASPASGGCFFF
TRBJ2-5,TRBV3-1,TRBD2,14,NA,TGTGCCAGCAGCCCACTAGCGGGGAGGGAGACCCTGTACTTC,CASSPLAGRETLYF
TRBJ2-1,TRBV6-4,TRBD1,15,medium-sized,TGTGCCAGCAGTGAGGGACAGGGGACCTACAATGAGCAGTTCTTC,CASSEGQGTYNEQFF
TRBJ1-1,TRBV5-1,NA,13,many,TGCGCCAGCCGTTTGAGCATGAACACTGAAGCTTTCTTT,CASRLSMNTEAFF
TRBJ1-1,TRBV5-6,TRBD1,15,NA,TGTGCCAGCAGCCTGCCAGGGACAGGGGGCCCTGAAGCTTTCTTC,CASSLPGTGGPEAFF
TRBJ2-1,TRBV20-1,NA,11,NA,TGCAGTGCTAGATCGGTAGCGGAGCAGTTCTTC,CSARSVAEQFF
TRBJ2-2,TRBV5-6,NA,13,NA,TGTGCCAGCAGCCACACCTCCACCGGGGAGCTGTTTTTT,CASSHTSTGELFF
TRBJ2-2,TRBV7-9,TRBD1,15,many,TGTGCCAGCGAACGGGGACAGGGGGCCACCGGGGAGCTGTTTTTT,CASERGQGATGELFF
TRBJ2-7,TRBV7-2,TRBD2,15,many,TGTGCCAGCAGCTTCCCTAGCGGGGGGCCCTACGAGCAGTACTTC,CASSFPSGGPYEQYF
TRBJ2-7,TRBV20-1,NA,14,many,TGCAGTCTTAGTGGGCAGGGGCTCACCTACGAGCAGTACTTC,CSLSGQGLTYEQYF
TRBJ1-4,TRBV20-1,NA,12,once,TGCAGTGCTTGGGGAGAGGTTGAAAAACTGTTTTTT,CSAWGEVEKLFF
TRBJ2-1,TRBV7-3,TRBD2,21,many,TGTGCCAGCAGCTTAAGGCCGTGGGGGACCGACGGCGGGGGGTACTACAATGAGCAGTTCTTC,CASSLRPWGTDGGGYYNEQFF
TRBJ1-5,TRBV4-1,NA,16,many,TGCGCCAGCAGCCAAGATCGAAGCAGCGACAATCAGCCCCAGCATTTT,CASSQDRSSDNQPQHF
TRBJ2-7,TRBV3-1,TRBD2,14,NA,TGTGCCAGCAGCCCCCGGACGGGGGGAGGCGAGCAGTACTTC,CASSPRTGGGEQYF
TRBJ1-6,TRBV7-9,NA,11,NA,TGTGCCGTCCGAAAGAACACTGAGGCTTCCTTT,CAVRKNTEASF
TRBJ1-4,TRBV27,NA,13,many,TGTGCCAGCAGTTTATACATGGATGAAAAACTGTTTTTT,CASSLYMDEKLFF
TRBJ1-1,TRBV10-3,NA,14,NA,TGTGCCATCAGTGTTAGGGTTACGAACACTGAAGCTTTCTTT,CAISVRVTNTEAFF
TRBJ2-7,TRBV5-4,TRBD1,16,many,TGTGCCAGCAGCAGCCCCCTTGGGGGACAGACCTACGAGCAGTACTTC,CASSSPLGGQTYEQYF
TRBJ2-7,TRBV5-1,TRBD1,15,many,TGCGCCAGCAGCTTGGAGCAGGGGGCCTCCTACGAGCAGTACTTC,CASSLEQGASYEQYF
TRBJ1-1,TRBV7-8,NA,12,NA,TGTGCCAGCAGTTCGGTTAACACTGAAGCTTTCTTT,CASSSVNTEAFF
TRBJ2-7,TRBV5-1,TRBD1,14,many,TGCGCCAGCAGCATACCGGGACAGGGGGGCGAGCAGTACTTC,CASSIPGQGGEQYF